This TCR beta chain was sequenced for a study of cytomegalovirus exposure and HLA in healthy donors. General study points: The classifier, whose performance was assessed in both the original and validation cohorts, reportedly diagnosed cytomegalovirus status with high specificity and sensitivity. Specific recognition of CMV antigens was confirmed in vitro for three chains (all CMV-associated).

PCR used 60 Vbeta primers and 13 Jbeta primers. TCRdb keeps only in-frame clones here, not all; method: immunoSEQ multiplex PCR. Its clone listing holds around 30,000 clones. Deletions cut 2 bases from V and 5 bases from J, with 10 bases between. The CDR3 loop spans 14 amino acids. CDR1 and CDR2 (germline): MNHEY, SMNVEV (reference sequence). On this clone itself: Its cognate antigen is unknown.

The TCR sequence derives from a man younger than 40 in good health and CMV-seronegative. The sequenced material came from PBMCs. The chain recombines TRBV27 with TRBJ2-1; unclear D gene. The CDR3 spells CASSLTLIHNEQFF. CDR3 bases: TGTGCCAGCAGTTTAACTCTTATCCACAATGAGCAGTTCTTC.